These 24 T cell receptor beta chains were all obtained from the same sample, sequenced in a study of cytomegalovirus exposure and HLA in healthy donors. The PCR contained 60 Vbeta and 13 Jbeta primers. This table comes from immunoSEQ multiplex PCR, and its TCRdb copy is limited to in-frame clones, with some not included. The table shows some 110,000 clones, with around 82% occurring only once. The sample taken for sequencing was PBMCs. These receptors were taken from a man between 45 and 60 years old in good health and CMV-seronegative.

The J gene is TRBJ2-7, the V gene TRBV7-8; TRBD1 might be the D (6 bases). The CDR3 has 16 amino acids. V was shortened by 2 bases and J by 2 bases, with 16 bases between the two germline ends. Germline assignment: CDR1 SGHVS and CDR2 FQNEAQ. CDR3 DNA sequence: TGTGCCAGCAGCTTATCGAGCCGAGGGGGTACCTACGAGCAGTACTTC. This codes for CASSLSSRGGTYEQYF.

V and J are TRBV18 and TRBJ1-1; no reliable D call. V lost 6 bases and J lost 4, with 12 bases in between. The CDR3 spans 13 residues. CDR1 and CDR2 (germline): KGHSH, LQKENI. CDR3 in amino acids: CASSAGMSTEAFF. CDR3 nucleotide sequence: TGTGCCAGCTCTGCAGGCATGTCCACTGAAGCTTTCTTT.

The chain's CDR3 is CASRPGGDYGYTF. In nucleotides, the CDR3 is TGTGCCAGCAGACCAGGGGGCGACTATGGCTACACCTTC. The V and J genes are TRBV2 and TRBJ1-2, with 8 nucleotides matching TRBD1. V shed 6 bases and J 3 bases; nucleotides not matched to a gene: 3. Germline assignment: CDR1 SNHLY and CDR2 FYNNEI. This CDR3 has 13 residues.

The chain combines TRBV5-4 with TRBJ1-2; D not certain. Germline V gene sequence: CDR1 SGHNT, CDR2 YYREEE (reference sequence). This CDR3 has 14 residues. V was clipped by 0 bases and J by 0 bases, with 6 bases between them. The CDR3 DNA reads TGTGCCAGCAGCTTGGTGGCAGCTAACTATGGCTACACCTTC. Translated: CASSLVAANYGYTF.

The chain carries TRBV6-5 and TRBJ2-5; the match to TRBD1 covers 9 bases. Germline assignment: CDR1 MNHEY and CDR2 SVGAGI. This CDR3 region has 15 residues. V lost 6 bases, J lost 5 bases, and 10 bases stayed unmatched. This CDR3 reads CASRGSDRGRETQYF. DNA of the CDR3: TGTGCCAGCAGAGGGAGCGACAGGGGGAGGGAGACCCAGTACTTC.

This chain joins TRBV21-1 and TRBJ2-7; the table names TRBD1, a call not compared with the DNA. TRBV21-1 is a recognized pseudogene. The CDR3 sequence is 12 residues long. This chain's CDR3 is CASRYRIYEQYF. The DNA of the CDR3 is TGTGCCAGCCGGTACAGGATCTACGAGCAGTACTTC.

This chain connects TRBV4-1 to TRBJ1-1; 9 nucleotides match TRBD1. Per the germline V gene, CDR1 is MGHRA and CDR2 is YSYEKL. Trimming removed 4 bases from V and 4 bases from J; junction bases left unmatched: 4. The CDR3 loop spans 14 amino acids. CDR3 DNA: TGCGCCAGCAGCCGGGGACAGGGAGCCACTGAAGCTTTCTTT. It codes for CASSRGQGATEAFF.

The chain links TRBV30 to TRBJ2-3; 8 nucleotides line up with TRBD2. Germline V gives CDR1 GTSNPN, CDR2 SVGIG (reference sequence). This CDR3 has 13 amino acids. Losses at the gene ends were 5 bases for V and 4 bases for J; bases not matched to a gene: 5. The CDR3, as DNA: TGTGCCTGGGCCGGGGGGGCACCAGATACGCAGTATTTT. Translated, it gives CAWAGGAPDTQYF.

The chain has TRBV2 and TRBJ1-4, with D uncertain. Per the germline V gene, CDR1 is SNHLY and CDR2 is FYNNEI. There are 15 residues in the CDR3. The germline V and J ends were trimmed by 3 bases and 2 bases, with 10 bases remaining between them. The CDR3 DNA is TGTGCCAGCAGTGATGATCGAGGGACTAATGAAAAACTGTTTTTT. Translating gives CASSDDRGTNEKLFF.

CDR3: CASSLKRGGVGKSTDTQYF. As DNA, the CDR3 is TGTGCCAGCAGTTTAAAGCGGGGCGGGGTCGGGAAAAGCACAGATACGCAGTATTTT. V is TRBV27 and J is TRBJ2-3; TRBD2 matches at 7 bases. The CDR3 is 19 amino acids. J lost 0 bases, V lost 2 bases, and 14 bases had no gene match. Germline V CDR1 and CDR2: MNHEY, SMNVEV (reference sequence).

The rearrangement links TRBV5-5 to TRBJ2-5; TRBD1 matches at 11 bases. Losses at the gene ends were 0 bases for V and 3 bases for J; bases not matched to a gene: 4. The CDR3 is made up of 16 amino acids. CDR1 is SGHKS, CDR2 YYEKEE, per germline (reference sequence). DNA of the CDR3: TGTGCCAGCAGCTTGGCCCCGGGACAGGGGGAAGAGACCCAGTACTTC. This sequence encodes CASSLAPGQGEETQYF.

In DNA, the CDR3 is TGTGCCAGCAGCTACAGTGTCTCTGGCTACACCTTC. Translation gives CASSYSVSGYTF. This chain joins TRBV2 and TRBJ1-2; D is undetermined. The CDR3 is 12 residues long. CDR1 is SNHLY and CDR2 is FYNNEI in the germline V gene. The ends were cut back, 6 bases at V and 7 bases at J, with 12 bases in the middle.

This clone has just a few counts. The CDR3 nucleotides are TGTGCCAGTAGTATACAGGGTTGGCAGCCCCAGCATTTT. Translation gives CASSIQGWQPQHF. V gene TRBV19 combines with J gene TRBJ1-5; tentatively, D is TRBD1 (5 bases). Germline-derived CDR1 and CDR2 are LNHDA and SQIVND (reference sequence). The CDR3 is 13 amino acids. Trimming shortened V by 2 bases and J by 7 bases, and 9 bases separated the two germline ends.

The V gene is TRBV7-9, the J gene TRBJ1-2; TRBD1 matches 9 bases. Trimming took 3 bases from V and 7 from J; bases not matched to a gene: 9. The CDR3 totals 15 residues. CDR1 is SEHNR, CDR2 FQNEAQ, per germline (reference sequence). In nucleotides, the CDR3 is TGTGCCAGCAGCTTCTGGGACAGGGAGGATTCTGGCTACACCTTC. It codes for CASSFWDREDSGYTF.

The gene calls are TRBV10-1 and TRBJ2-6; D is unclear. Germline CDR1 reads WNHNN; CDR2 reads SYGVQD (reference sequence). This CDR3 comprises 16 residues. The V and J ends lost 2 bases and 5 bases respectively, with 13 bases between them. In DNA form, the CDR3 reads TGCGCCAGCAGTGAGACAGTTCCGTCTCGGGCCAACGTCCTGACTTTC. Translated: CASSETVPSRANVLTF.

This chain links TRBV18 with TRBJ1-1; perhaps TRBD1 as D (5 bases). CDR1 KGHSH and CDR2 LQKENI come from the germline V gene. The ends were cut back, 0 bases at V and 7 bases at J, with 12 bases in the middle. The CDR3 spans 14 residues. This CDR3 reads CASSPPEGRREAFF. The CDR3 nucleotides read TGTGCCAGCTCACCACCGGAGGGGCGCCGTGAAGCTTTCTTT.

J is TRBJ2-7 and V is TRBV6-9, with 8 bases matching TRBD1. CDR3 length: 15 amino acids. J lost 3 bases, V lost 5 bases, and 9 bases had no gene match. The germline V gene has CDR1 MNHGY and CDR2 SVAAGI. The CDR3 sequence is CASSNLRTGRYEQYV. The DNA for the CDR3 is TGTGCCAGCAGTAACCTTAGGACAGGGCGCTACGAGCAGTACGTC.

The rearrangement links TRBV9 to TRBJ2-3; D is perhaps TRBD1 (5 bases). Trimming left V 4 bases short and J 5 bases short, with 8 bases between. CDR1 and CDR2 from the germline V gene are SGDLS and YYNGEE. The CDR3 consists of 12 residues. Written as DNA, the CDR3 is TGTGCCAGCAGCCTTAGGGGAGATACGCAGTATTTT. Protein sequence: CASSLRGDTQYF.

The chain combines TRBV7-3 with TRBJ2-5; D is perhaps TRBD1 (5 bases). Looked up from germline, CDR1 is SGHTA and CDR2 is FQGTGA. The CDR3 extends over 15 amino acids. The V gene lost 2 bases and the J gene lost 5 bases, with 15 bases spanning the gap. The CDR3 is CASSLGPGFGETQYF. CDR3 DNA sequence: TGTGCCAGCAGCTTAGGTCCAGGGTTCGGTGAGACCCAGTACTTC.

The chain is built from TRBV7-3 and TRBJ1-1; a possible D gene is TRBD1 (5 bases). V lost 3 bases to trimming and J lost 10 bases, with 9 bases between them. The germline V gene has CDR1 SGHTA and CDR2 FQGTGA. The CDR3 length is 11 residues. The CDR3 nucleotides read TGTGCCAGCAGCTTGGGGGGTACAGCTTTCTTT. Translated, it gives CASSLGGTAFF.

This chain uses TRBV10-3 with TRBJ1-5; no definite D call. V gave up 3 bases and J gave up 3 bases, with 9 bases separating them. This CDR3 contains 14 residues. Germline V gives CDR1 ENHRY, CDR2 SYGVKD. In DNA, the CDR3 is TGTGCCATCAGTGATAATGTAGTCAATCAGCCCCAGCATTTT. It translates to CAISDNVVNQPQHF.

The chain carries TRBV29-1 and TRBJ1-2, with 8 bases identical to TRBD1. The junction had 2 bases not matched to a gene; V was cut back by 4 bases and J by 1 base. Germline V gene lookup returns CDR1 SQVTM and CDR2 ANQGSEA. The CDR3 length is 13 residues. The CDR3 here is CSVGTGINYGYTF. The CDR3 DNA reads TGCAGCGTTGGGACAGGGATTAACTATGGCTACACCTTC.

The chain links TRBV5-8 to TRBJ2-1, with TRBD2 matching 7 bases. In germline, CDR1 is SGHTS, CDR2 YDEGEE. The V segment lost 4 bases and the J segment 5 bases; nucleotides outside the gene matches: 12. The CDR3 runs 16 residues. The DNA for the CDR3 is TGTGCCAGCAGCCCCGTGGATACTAGCGCCAACAATGAGCAGTTCTTC. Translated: CASSPVDTSANNEQFF.

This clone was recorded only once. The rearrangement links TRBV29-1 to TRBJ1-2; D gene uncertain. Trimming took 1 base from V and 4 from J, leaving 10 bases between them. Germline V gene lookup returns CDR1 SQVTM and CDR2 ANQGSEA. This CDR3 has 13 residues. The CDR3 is CSVEVNSIYGYTF. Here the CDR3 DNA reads TGCAGCGTTGAAGTCAACAGCATCTATGGCTACACCTTC.